This entry lists 18 T cell receptor beta chains sequenced from one sample in a study of shared clonotypes between healthy human individuals. Sequencing used immunoSEQ multiplex PCR; TCRdb keeps in-frame clones, though not all of them. The sample holds some 1 million clones; roughly 80% are singletons and the top ten take approximately 1.5%. Source material: memory CD4+ T cells sorted from blood. The subset denotes: CD45RA-negative fraction. All receptors derive from a man between 18 and 35 years old in good health.

In this sample, this clone turned up many times. Within the sample, other DNA sequences also encode this same CDR3. V gene TRBV10-3 combines with J gene TRBJ2-7; tentatively, D is TRBD1 (6 bases). V dropped 5 bases and J dropped 3 bases, with 8 bases sitting between them. This CDR3 has 12 amino acids. Per the germline V gene, CDR1 is ENHRY and CDR2 is SYGVKD. The CDR3 is CAISPDSYEQYF. Here the CDR3 DNA reads TGTGCCATCAGTCCGGACAGCTACGAGCAGTACTTC.

The chain combines TRBV19 with TRBJ1-5; D is possibly TRBD1 (5 bases). CDR1 is LNHDA, CDR2 SQIVND, per germline (reference sequence). The CDR3 extends over 13 amino acids. Trimming removed 6 bases from V and 3 bases from J, with 9 bases in between. CDR3 protein: CASRDRLNQPQHF. CDR3 sequence (DNA): TGTGCCAGTAGAGACAGACTCAATCAGCCCCAGCATTTT. The full variable domain, with the rest looked up from reference TRBV19 and TRBJ1-5, is DGGITQSPKYLFRKEGQNVTLSCEQNLNHDAMYWYRQDPGQGLRLIYYSQIVNDFQKGDIAEGYSVSREKKESFPLTVTSAQKNPTAFYLCASRDRLNQPQHFGDGTRLSIL.

This clone has a handful of counts. Other DNA sequences in this specimen translate into the identical CDR3. V usage is TRBV6-5 and J usage is TRBJ2-1, with D uncertain. The CDR3 runs 12 residues. V was clipped by 0 bases and J by 9 bases, with 6 bases between them. Germline values: CDR1 MNHEY, CDR2 SVGAGI. The DNA for the CDR3 is TGTGCCAGCAGTTACTCCGGCCTTGAGCAGTTCTTC. Translating gives CASSYSGLEQFF.

This clone was seen many times. The same CDR3 also results from other DNA sequences found in this sample. The V and J genes are TRBV4-1 and TRBJ1-1; D unclear. CDR1 MGHRA and CDR2 YSYEKL come from the germline V gene. V was shortened by 0 bases and J by 5 bases, with 10 bases between the two germline ends. This CDR3 contains 14 residues. CDR3 protein: CASSQDRGRTEAFF. The CDR3 DNA reads as TGCGCCAGCAGCCAAGATCGGGGAAGGACTGAAGCTTTCTTT.

The chain recombines TRBV2 with TRBJ2-7, with 7 bases aligning to TRBD1. The CDR3 length is 14 residues. The germline V gene encodes CDR1 SNHLY and CDR2 FYNNEI. V was pared by 9 bases and J by 4 bases, with 12 bases of the junction left unmatched. In DNA, the CDR3 is TGTGCCAGTCTACCCCCAGGGGGTGCATACGAGCAGTACTTC. This codes for CASLPPGGAYEQYF. The full variable domain, with the rest looked up from reference TRBV2 and TRBJ2-7, is EPEVTQTPSHQVTQMGQEVILRCVPISNHLYFYWYRQILGQKVEFLVSFYNNEISEKSEIFDDQFSVERPDGSNFTLKIRSTKLEDSAMYFCASLPPGGAYEQYFGPGTRLTVT.

The chain combines TRBV5-1 with TRBJ2-1, with 9 bases fitting TRBD2. This CDR3 has 15 residues. Per germline, CDR1 SGHRS and CDR2 YFSETQ. The V segment lost 4 bases and the J segment 5 bases; nucleotides outside the gene matches: 7. The CDR3 protein is CASSPKASGDNEQFF. DNA for the CDR3: TGCGCCAGCAGCCCCAAGGCTAGCGGGGACAATGAGCAGTTCTTC.

This clone was seen a handful of times. Within the sample, other DNA sequences also encode this same CDR3. The chain links TRBV18 to TRBJ2-3; 9 bases match TRBD2. The CDR3 is 16 amino acids. The germline gives CDR1 KGHSH, CDR2 LQKENI. The J segment lost 0 bases and the V segment lost 0 bases, leaving 1 base of the junction unmatched. The CDR3 sequence: CASSPPGLASTDTQYF. DNA for the CDR3: TGTGCCAGCTCACCACCGGGACTAGCAAGCACAGATACGCAGTATTTT.

The chain is built from TRBV11-2 and TRBJ1-6; TRBD1 is a possible D gene (5 bases). Germline CDR1 is SGHAT and CDR2 is FQNNGV. V lost 9 bases, J lost 3 bases, and 12 bases lay in between. CDR3 length equals 14 residues. The CDR3: CASRDQGYNSPLHF. CDR3 coding DNA: TGTGCCAGTAGAGACCAGGGCTATAATTCACCCCTCCACTTT.

The chain employs TRBV9 and TRBJ1-2; D remains ambiguous. This CDR3 region has 11 residues. Germline CDR1 and CDR2: SGDLS and YYNGEE. Deletions cut 3 bases from V and 2 bases from J, with 2 bases between. The CDR3, as DNA: TGTGCCAGCAGCGAGAACTATGGCTACACCTTC. Translation: CASSENYGYTF. Drawing the rest from reference TRBV9 and TRBJ1-2, the complete variable domain is DSGVTQTPKHLITATGQRVTLRCSPRSGDLSVYWYQQSLDQGLQFLIQYYNGEERAKGNILERFSAQQFPDLHSELNLSSLELGDSALYFCASSENYGYTFGSGTRLTVV.

The chain has TRBV10-3 and TRBJ2-7; 11 positions match TRBD2. Per the germline V gene, CDR1 is ENHRY and CDR2 is SYGVKD. V lost 1 base, J lost 5 bases, and 7 bases stayed unmatched. This CDR3 region has 16 residues. CDR3 amino acids: CAISEYLLAGENEQYF. Here the CDR3 DNA reads TGTGCCATCAGTGAGTATCTACTAGCGGGAGAAAACGAGCAGTACTTC.

This chain links TRBV15 with TRBJ2-7; TRBD1 matches 8 bases. From germline, CDR1 is LNHNV and CDR2 YYDKDF (reference sequence). The CDR3 covers 15 residues. J lost 2 bases, V lost 4 bases, and 7 bases had no gene match. This CDR3 reads CATSISGTGPYEQYF. DNA of the CDR3: TGTGCCACCAGCATCTCCGGGACAGGTCCCTACGAGCAGTACTTC.

This rearrangement joins TRBV2 to TRBJ2-7; a possible D gene is TRBD2 (6 bases). The V and J ends lost 8 bases and 6 bases respectively, with 20 bases between them. This CDR3 region has 14 residues. CDR1 and CDR2 (germline): SNHLY, FYNNEI. CDR3 loop: CASCPMMEGSEQYF. The CDR3 nucleotides read TGTGCCAGCTGCCCGATGATGGAGGGGTCCGAGCAGTACTTC.

This clone showed up many times. This chain links TRBV27 with TRBJ1-3; the match to TRBD1 covers 7 bases. The length of the CDR3 is 16 residues. Germline loops: CDR1 MNHEY, CDR2 SMNVEV (reference sequence). V was clipped by 6 bases and J by 2 bases; unmatched bases: 10. The CDR3: CASRPPGQLPGNTIYF. The DNA for the CDR3 is TGTGCCAGCAGACCCCCGGGACAGCTTCCTGGAAACACCATATATTTT.

This chain links TRBV7-2 with TRBJ2-7, with 8 bases lining up with TRBD1. The V and J ends lost 5 bases and 1 base, in that order; junction bases with no gene match: 7. The length of the CDR3 is 15 residues. Germline lookup yields CDR1 SGHTA and CDR2 FQGNSA. CDR3 bases: TGTGCCAGCAGCCGCCCCTGGACAGGGTCCTACGAGCAGTACTTC. It encodes CASSRPWTGSYEQYF.

This clone was observed many times. Other DNA sequences in this specimen translate into the identical CDR3. The V gene is TRBV5-1, the J gene TRBJ2-3; 11 bases align to TRBD2. This CDR3 is 15 amino acids long. V dropped 4 bases and J dropped 3; count of bases not matched to a gene: 4. Per germline, CDR1 SGHRS and CDR2 YFSETQ. CDR3 nucleotides: TGCGCCAGCAGCCTCTGGACTAGCGGGACAGATACGCAGTATTTT. Amino acids: CASSLWTSGTDTQYF.

This clone came up a few times. V and J are TRBV27 and TRBJ2-7; no definite D call. V lost 10 bases and J lost 1, with 14 bases in between. Germline values: CDR1 MNHEY, CDR2 SMNVEV (reference sequence). The length of the CDR3 is 13 residues. The CDR3 region has the DNA TGTGCCACCAGGACCCAACATTCCTACGAGCAGTACTTC. The encoded protein is CATRTQHSYEQYF.

The chain employs TRBV5-1 and TRBJ1-6; tentative D call: TRBD1 (6 bases). The V gene's germline CDR1 is SGHRS and CDR2 YFSETQ. The CDR3 loop spans 14 amino acids. V gave up 2 bases and J gave up 7 bases, with 10 bases separating them. This CDR3 is CASSFSGENSPLHF. In nucleotides, the CDR3 is TGCGCCAGCAGCTTTTCAGGGGAGAATTCACCCCTCCACTTT.

The chain has TRBV7-2 and TRBJ2-1; D could derive from TRBD1 or TRBD2 (6 bases each). This CDR3 has 17 amino acids. V dropped 3 bases and J dropped 7 bases, with 22 bases sitting between them. Germline lookup yields CDR1 SGHTA and CDR2 FQGNSA. CDR3 region: CASSFRWGARGVNEQFF. The CDR3 DNA is TGTGCCAGCAGCTTTAGGTGGGGGGCCAGGGGCGTGAATGAGCAGTTCTTC. Looking up the rest from reference TRBV7-2 and TRBJ2-1 gives the full variable domain: GAGVSQSPSNKVTEKGKDVELRCDPISGHTALYWYRQSLGQGLEFLIYFQGNSAPDKSGLPSDRFSAERTGGSVSTLTIQRTQQEDSAVYLCASSFRWGARGVNEQFFGPGTRLTVL.